Listed here are 16 T cell receptor beta chains from one sample, sequenced in a study of cytomegalovirus exposure and HLA in healthy donors. Produced via immunoSEQ multiplex PCR; TCRdb's table is partial and in-frame only. The data hold 100,000 to 150,000 clones, with 70% to 90% observed a single time. Material for sequencing was PBMCs. These receptors all stem from a young woman in good health and CMV-seronegative.

This CDR3 is CASSPQARGTEAFF. The CDR3 region has the DNA TGTGCCAGCAGTCCCCAAGCCAGGGGGACTGAAGCTTTCTTT. The chain links TRBV27 to TRBJ1-1; TRBD1 matches 7 bases. J lost 5 bases, V lost 5 bases, and 8 bases had no gene match. The CDR3 length is 14 residues. Germline loops: CDR1 MNHEY, CDR2 SMNVEV (reference sequence).

The chain recombines TRBV25-1 with TRBJ1-2; no definite D call. The CDR3 is 12 amino acids. The germline CDR1 and CDR2 sequences are MGHDK and SYGVNS. V was trimmed by 6 bases and J by 5 bases, leaving 10 bases between them. The CDR3 DNA reads as TGTGCCAGCAGCGAGGGAACGTATGGCTACACCTTC. Translation: CASSEGTYGYTF.

The J gene is TRBJ2-7, the V gene TRBV11-2, with 7 positions matching TRBD2. The CDR3 has 14 residues. CDR1 is SGHAT and CDR2 is FQNNGV in the germline V gene. The V gene end was trimmed by 5 bases and the J gene end by 5 bases; junction bases not matched to a gene: 9. The CDR3 sequence is CASSPMGGPHEQYF. CDR3 in DNA: TGTGCCAGCAGCCCGATGGGAGGGCCCCACGAGCAGTACTTC.

The rearrangement joins TRBV28 to TRBJ2-2, with D tentatively TRBD2 (6 bases). The CDR3 is 14 amino acids. Germline values: CDR1 MDHEN, CDR2 SYDVKM. The ends were cut back, 6 bases at V and 4 bases at J, with 12 bases in the middle. The CDR3: CASSSGGSTGELFF. DNA of the CDR3: TGTGCCAGCAGCTCTGGGGGGAGCACCGGGGAGCTGTTTTTT.

V and J are TRBV5-1 and TRBJ2-1, with TRBD2 identical over 12 bases. This CDR3 spans 17 amino acids. Germline CDR1 reads SGHRS; CDR2 reads YFSETQ. V trimming: 3 bases; J trimming: 6 bases; junction bases outside the gene matches: 10. CDR3: CASSWAPLAGGGNEQFF. CDR3 DNA: TGCGCCAGCAGCTGGGCCCCCCTAGCGGGAGGGGGCAATGAGCAGTTCTTC.

The chain recombines TRBV7-9 with TRBJ2-2; the D gene is possibly TRBD1 (7 bases). The CDR3 runs to 16 residues. V lost 0 bases to trimming and J lost 2 bases, with 10 bases between them. The germline V gene has CDR1 SEHNR and CDR2 FQNEAQ (reference sequence). The chain's CDR3 is CASSLAQGGNTGELFF. The CDR3 DNA sequence: TGTGCCAGCAGCTTAGCGCAGGGGGGAAACACCGGGGAGCTGTTTTTT.

The chain joins TRBV6-1 to TRBJ2-7; 9 bases match TRBD2. Germline V gives CDR1 MNHNS, CDR2 SASEGT. This CDR3 has 16 residues. V was pared by 0 bases and J by 0 bases, with 3 bases of the junction left unmatched. CDR3 in amino acids: CASSEAPSGDSYEQYF. The CDR3 bases are TGTGCCAGCAGTGAAGCGCCTAGCGGGGACTCCTACGAGCAGTACTTC.

This rearrangement joins TRBV6-5 to TRBJ1-5; the match to TRBD1 covers 7 bases. With 6 bases clipped from V and 14 bases from J, the junction kept 16 bases outside the gene matches. This CDR3 is 14 amino acids long. CDR1 is MNHEY, CDR2 SVGAGI, per germline. The CDR3 region has the DNA TGTGCCAGCAGGACCGGGACAGAAAGGATGGGAGAGCATTTT. Protein: CASRTGTERMGEHF.

The chain couples TRBV11-2 to TRBJ2-5, with 13 nucleotides matching TRBD2. The CDR3 is made up of 17 amino acids. CDR1 is SGHAT and CDR2 is FQNNGV in the germline V gene. Trimming at V came to 5 bases and at J to 5 bases, leaving 11 bases not matched to a gene. The CDR3 loop is CASSAGLAGRGAETQYF. The CDR3 DNA reads as TGTGCCAGCAGCGCGGGACTAGCGGGGCGGGGGGCGGAGACCCAGTACTTC.

The chain carries TRBV10-3 and TRBJ2-2; the match to TRBD2 covers 8 bases. This CDR3 has 17 residues. From germline, CDR1 is ENHRY and CDR2 SYGVKD. Germline trimming cut 2 bases from V and 4 bases from J; bases unmatched to any gene: 9. CDR3 in DNA: TGTGCCATCAGTGAGGTGGTACTAGCGGAGTTCACCGGGGAGCTGTTTTTT. It encodes CAISEVVLAEFTGELFF.

The chain uses TRBV5-8 and TRBJ2-7; TRBD2 agrees at 13 bases. The ends lost 1 base at V and 4 bases at J; junction bases unmatched: 8. The V gene's germline CDR1 is SGHTS and CDR2 YDEGEE. This CDR3 has 17 residues. The CDR3 nucleotides are TGTGCCAGCAGCTTGACCGGACTAGCGGGAGATTGGTACGAGCAGTACTTC. As protein: CASSLTGLAGDWYEQYF.

The V and J genes are TRBV6-5 and TRBJ2-1, with TRBD1 identical over 7 bases. J gave up 7 bases and V 5 bases, and 11 bases lay outside the gene matches. Germline V CDR1 and CDR2: MNHEY, SVGAGI. This CDR3 has 15 amino acids. The DNA for the CDR3 is TGTGCCAGCAGTAAACAGGGGCCCCGAGGGAATGAGCAGTTCTTC. This translates into CASSKQGPRGNEQFF.

V and J are TRBV10-3 and TRBJ2-1, with D maybe TRBD2 (7 bases). V was shortened by 2 bases and J by 8 bases, with 16 bases between the two germline ends. The germline CDR1 and CDR2 sequences are ENHRY and SYGVKD. The CDR3 is 15 amino acids. The CDR3 spells CAISELAEGGDEQFF. For the CDR3, the DNA is TGTGCCATCAGTGAGCTAGCGGAGGGGGGGGATGAGCAGTTCTTC.

The chain recombines TRBV7-9 with TRBJ1-2; D is undetermined. With 2 bases removed from V and 7 bases from J, the gap between germline ends came to 14 bases. Germline CDR1 and CDR2: SEHNR and FQNEAQ (reference sequence). The CDR3 has 14 residues. In nucleotides, the CDR3 is TGTGCCAGCAGCTTAAATTCAGGTTGGCGTGGCTACACCTTC. As protein: CASSLNSGWRGYTF.

The chain joins TRBV7-9 to TRBJ2-7, with TRBD2 matching 10 bases. This CDR3 has 16 residues. Germline V gene lookup returns CDR1 SEHNR and CDR2 FQNEAQ (reference sequence). With V trimmed by 4 bases and J by 4 bases, 10 bases remained unmatched. The CDR3, as DNA: TGTGCCAGCAGCTCTAGCGGGAGTATTACTTGGTACGAGCAGTACTTC. Its translation is CASSSSGSITWYEQYF.

The sample holds a few counts of this clone. The chain carries TRBV5-1 and TRBJ2-7; 9 bases agree with TRBD1. The CDR3 sequence is 15 residues long. The germline V gene encodes CDR1 SGHRS and CDR2 YFSETQ. V was clipped by 4 bases and J by 0 bases; unmatched bases: 5. The CDR3 loop is CASSLTGGSSYEQYF. DNA of the CDR3: TGCGCCAGCAGCCTAACAGGGGGCAGCTCCTACGAGCAGTACTTC.